This paragraph reports one TCR beta chain. Its antigen target is currently unknown. No base-level quality is on record; no much larger clone is a single base apart. TCRbeta CDR3 regions were amplified from genomic DNA by means of the immunoSEQ Assay, a bias-controlled multiplex PCR. For the original study's pipeline: Within the assay, amplification of reference gene primers was used to estimate how many nucleated cells each sample contained. To quantify the absolute abundance of each unique TCRbeta CDR3 rearrangement, sequence reads were collapsed and filtered. For each sample, productive Simpson clonality was calculated as the square root of Simpson's diversity index over productive rearrangements. Sourced from immuneACCESS, this table was stored by TCRdb with only in-frame sequences that have V and J called. A share of the clones is absent; for the studies checked, an unresolved V gene accounts for under half, and the remainder has no known explanation. V, J and clone size derive from that table, while D and trimming were established from the DNA sequence. The sample has tens of thousands of clones on record, around 91% of them singletons. More than 7.5% of the sample is taken by the ten largest.

Collaborating institutions collected whole blood in K2EDTA tubes following their own protocols. For TCRbeta analysis, collaborator samples were shipped as frozen whole blood, as isolated PBMCs, or as DNA extracted from either sample type. This record comes from a study of blood T cell repertoires in COVID-19 (dated by TCRdb to 2018 to 2021). For the study in its entirety: Samples from collaborators originated in the United States, Italy and Spain and spanned both the acute and convalescent phases of COVID-19. The material from the prospective study consisted of cDNA or gDNA derived from T cells, B-cell-depleted T cells, or PBMCs. Deeply sampled blood TCRbeta repertoires from subjects exposed to, actively infected with, or recovered from COVID-19 were included in the dataset. A freely available public database, intended as a resource for researchers studying the immune response to SARS-CoV-2, is where the repertoires were released. Samples came from the ongoing ImmuneRACE study (first 160 participants) plus 1,254 subjects from 6 global collaborators. Nearly every sample came with metadata listing a de-identified subject ID, COVID-19 status, age in years and sex. Where available, HLA class I and class II types were obtained from metadata supplied by the sample provider rather than from assay-based typing.

Deletion took 1 base off V and 0 bases off J, with a span of 16 bases between the germline ends. The CDR3 runs 18 residues from the cysteine to the phenylalanine. The DNA shown is the 54-base CDR3, in frame from base 1. The germline V gene specifies MNHEY as CDR1 and SVGEGT as CDR2. Results and caveats for the whole study, not just this receptor: How much clinical and demographic metadata was included differed by source and by participant, and the metadata was provided uncurated.

Recombination connected TRBV6-2 or TRBV6-3 to TRBJ2-1; no D gene call is confident. Material for sequencing was peripheral blood. This sequence was found in a man aged 25-45 years with active or convalescent COVID-19. The DNA sequence is TGTGCCAGCAGTTACTTTCAGGAACGGATGAGCTCCTACAATGAGCAGTTCTTC. The resulting protein is CASSYFQERMSSYNEQFF.